The 5 T cell receptor beta chains listed next were all sequenced from one sample in a study of blood T cell repertoires in COVID-19. The protocol was immunoSEQ multiplex PCR, while the TCRdb copy is restricted to in-frame clones and leaves out a portion. The sample holds roughly 100,000 clones; roughly 80% are singletons and the top ten take about 3.6%. The sample comprised peripheral blood. The origin of the receptors is a woman at least 80 years old with active or convalescent COVID-19.

This sequence joins TRBV7-3 and TRBJ2-1; TRBD2 might be the D (6 bases). The V end was cut by 6 bases, the J end by 7 bases, with 22 bases between. Germline values: CDR1 SGHTA, CDR2 FQGTGA. The CDR3 runs 16 residues. The CDR3 sequence is CASSPYLSSGDNEQFF. The DNA for the CDR3 is TGTGCCAGCAGTCCTTATCTAAGCTCGGGAGATAATGAGCAGTTCTTC.

This chain joins TRBV9 and TRBJ1-2, with D possibly being TRBD1 (5 bases). Germline CDR1 reads SGDLS; CDR2 reads YYNGEE. V shed 0 bases and J shed 3 bases, with 12 bases lying between them. The CDR3 loop spans 15 amino acids. This chain's CDR3 is CASSVVAGQDYGYTF. CDR3 DNA sequence: TGTGCCAGCAGCGTAGTAGCAGGGCAGGACTATGGCTACACCTTC.

This chain joins TRBV6-5 and TRBJ1-3, with TRBD1 matching 8 bases. With 4 bases clipped from V and 3 bases from J, the junction kept 5 bases outside the gene matches. From germline, CDR1 is MNHEY and CDR2 SVGAGI. The length of the CDR3 is 15 residues. CDR3 protein: CASSLTGTGGNTIYF. CDR3 nucleotides: TGTGCCAGCAGTTTAACAGGGACAGGTGGAAACACCATATATTTT.

This chain links TRBV29-1 with TRBJ1-5, with D perhaps matching TRBD1 (6 bases). Trimming stripped 6 bases from V and 2 bases from J, with 14 bases between. The CDR3 is made up of 14 amino acids. Per the germline V gene, CDR1 is SQVTM and CDR2 is ANQGSEA. The CDR3 sequence: CSVATGLGNQPQHF. The CDR3 region has the DNA TGCAGCGTGGCAACAGGGTTGGGCAATCAGCCCCAGCATTTT.

This chain connects TRBV20-1 to TRBJ2-7; TRBD1 aligns across 9 bases. The ends lost 6 bases at V and 5 bases at J; junction bases unmatched: 11. The CDR3 sequence is 14 residues long. Germline V lookup: CDR1 DFQATT, CDR2 SNEGSKA (reference sequence). In DNA form, the CDR3 reads TGCAGTGCCAGTTCCGGGACAGGGTCCAACGAGCAGTACTTC. This gives the protein CSASSGTGSNEQYF.